This TCR beta chain is from a study of identical twins. The study, taken as a whole, reports: Out-of-frame TCR alpha sharing in monozygotic twins exceeded recombination model predictions.

TCRdb reprocessed the 5' RACE reads with MiXCR, giving one entry per CDR3 protein. Of 500,000 or so distinct CDR3 sequences listed, approximately 15% are singletons. Of note for this clonotype: Its antigen is unknown.

The same data also went into a second study, on yellow fever vaccine responses in identical twins.

Sequences were obtained from CD4+ T cells sorted from blood. This TCR derives from a woman aged 18-29 years in good health.

CDR3 sequence (DNA): TGCAGTGCTAGGGAGGACGGCAGATATAGGAGCACTGAAGCTTTCTTT. Its protein is CSAREDGRYRSTEAFF. The gene calls are TRBV20-1 and TRBJ1-1; the D is unclear. V dropped 3 bases and J dropped 4 bases, with 21 bases sitting between them. The germline V gene encodes CDR1 DFQATT and CDR2 SNEGSKA (reference sequence). This CDR3 region has 16 residues.